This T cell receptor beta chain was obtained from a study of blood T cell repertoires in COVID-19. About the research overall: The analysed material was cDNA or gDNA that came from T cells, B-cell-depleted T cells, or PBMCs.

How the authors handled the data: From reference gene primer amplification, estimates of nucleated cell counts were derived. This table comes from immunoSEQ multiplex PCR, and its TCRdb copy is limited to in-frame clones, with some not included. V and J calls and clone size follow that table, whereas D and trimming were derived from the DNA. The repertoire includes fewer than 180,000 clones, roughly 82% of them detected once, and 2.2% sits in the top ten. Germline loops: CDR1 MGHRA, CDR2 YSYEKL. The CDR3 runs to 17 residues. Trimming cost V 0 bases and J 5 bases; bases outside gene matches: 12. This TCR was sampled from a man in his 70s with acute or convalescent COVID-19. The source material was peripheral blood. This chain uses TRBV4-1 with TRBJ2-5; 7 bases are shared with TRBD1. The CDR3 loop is CASSQDLGRGSSETQYF. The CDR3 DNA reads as TGCGCCAGCAGCCAAGATCTTGGCAGGGGGTCCTCGGAGACCCAGTACTTC.